This T cell receptor (beta chain) appears in the sequencing data of a study of neurological immune-mediated disorders. General observations from the study: No CDR3 amino acid sequences were shared by expanded clones across subjects, suggesting private repertoires in all groups.

CDR3 length: 15 amino acids. The V gene end was trimmed by 5 bases and the J gene end by 4 bases; junction bases not matched to a gene: 5. Germline V gene data show CDR1 as SGHTA and CDR2 as FQGNSA. There are many counts of this clonotype. Antigen: not known. Unsorted libraries came from 2 million PBMCs stored at -80 °C. cDNA synthesis was performed by 5'RACE with 10-nucleotide random UMIs. Via MiXCR, TCRdb re-called the 5' RACE reads, giving one row per CDR3 protein. The sample carries tens of thousands of distinct CDR3 sequences, about 16% recorded once. The sample was PBMCs. The sequence came from a man in his 70s in good health. The chain recombines TRBV7-2 with TRBJ2-5; 12 nucleotides agree with TRBD1. The chain's CDR3 is CASSRGTGGTETQYF. DNA of the CDR3: TGTGCCAGCAGCCGTGGGACAGGGGGCACAGAGACCCAGTACTTC. Supplemented by reference TRBV7-2 and TRBJ2-5, the full variable domain reads GAGVSQSPSNKVTEKGKDVELRCDPISGHTALYWYRQSLGQGLEFLIYFQGNSAPDKSGLPSDRFSAERTGGSVSTLTIQRTQQEDSAVYLCASSRGTGGTETQYFGPGTRLLVL.